The clone carrying this T cell receptor beta chain has just a few counts. Its antigen remains unknown. This specimen comes from a study of blood T cells in healthy people across ages. General study points: Using unsorted PBMCs precluded a conclusive naive versus antigen-experienced comparison.

CDR1 and CDR2 (germline): MNHEY, SVGAGI. This CDR3 is 14 amino acids long. The germline V and J ends were trimmed by 2 bases and 5 bases, with 10 bases remaining between them. A second PCR, run for about 7 to 11 cycles, used a sample-barcoded 5' primer plus a J-beta primer mix. One entry per CDR3 protein results from TCRdb running MiXCR on the 5' RACE reads. The table shows hundreds of thousands of distinct CDR3 sequences, with around 45% occurring only once. All donors came from Russia, were Caucasian and healthy, and spanned ages roughly 6 to 95. Peripheral blood was drawn, approximately 9.4 milliliters per donor. At least 6.5 million PBMCs were isolated per sample.

The rearrangement uses TRBV6-5 and TRBJ2-1, with D unclear. The receptor comes from a woman in her fifties or sixties in good health. Sequencing was performed on blood. CDR3 bases: TGTGCCAGCAGTTACGGAAGCACCAACAATGAGCAGTTCTTC. Protein product: CASSYGSTNNEQFF.